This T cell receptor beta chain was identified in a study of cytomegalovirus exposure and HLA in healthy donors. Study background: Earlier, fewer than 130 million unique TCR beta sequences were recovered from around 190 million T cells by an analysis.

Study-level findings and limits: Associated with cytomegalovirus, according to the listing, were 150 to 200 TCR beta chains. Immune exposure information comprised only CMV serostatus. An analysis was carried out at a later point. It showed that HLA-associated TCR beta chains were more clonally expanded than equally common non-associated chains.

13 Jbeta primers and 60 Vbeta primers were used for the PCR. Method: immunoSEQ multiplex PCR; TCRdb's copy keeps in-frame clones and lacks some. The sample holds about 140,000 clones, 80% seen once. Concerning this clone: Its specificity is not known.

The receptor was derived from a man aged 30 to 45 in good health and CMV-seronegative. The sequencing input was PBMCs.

CDR3 bases: TGTGCCAGCAGCTCCTCGAACACTGAAGCTTTCTTT. It codes for CASSSSNTEAFF. V is TRBV7-9 and J is TRBJ1-1; D is unclear. The CDR3 extends over 12 amino acids. V dropped 4 bases and J dropped 1 base, with 4 bases sitting between them. From germline, CDR1 is SEHNR and CDR2 FQNEAQ (reference sequence).